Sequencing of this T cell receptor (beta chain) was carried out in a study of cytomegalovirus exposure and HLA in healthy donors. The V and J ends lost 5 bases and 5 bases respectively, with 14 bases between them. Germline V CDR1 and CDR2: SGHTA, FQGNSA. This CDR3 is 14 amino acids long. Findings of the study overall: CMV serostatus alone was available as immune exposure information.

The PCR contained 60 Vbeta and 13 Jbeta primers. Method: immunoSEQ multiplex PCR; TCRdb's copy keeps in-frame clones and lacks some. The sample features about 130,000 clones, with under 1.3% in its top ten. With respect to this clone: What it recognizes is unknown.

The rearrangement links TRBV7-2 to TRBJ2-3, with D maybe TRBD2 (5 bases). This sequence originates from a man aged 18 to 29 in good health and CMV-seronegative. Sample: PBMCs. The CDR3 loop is CASSRPLRGDTQYF. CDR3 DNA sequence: TGTGCCAGCAGCCGACCTCTACGGGGAGATACGCAGTATTTT.